The 8 T cell receptor beta chains below come from one sample, sequenced in a study of T cells expressing NK-cell markers (dated by TCRdb to the early 2020s). Preparation of the library involved 5' RACE. The data were produced on an Illumina HiSeq 2000. TCRdb reprocessed the reads and lists each CDR3 protein sequence as a single entry, with no DNA. The record for this sample contains 400,000 or so distinct CDR3 sequences. The top ten clonotypes cover roughly a tenth of the sample. The sample taken for sequencing was blood T cells: a sorted CD56 or NKG2C T cell subset, CD4+ or CD8+ T cells, or bulk PBMC T cells (not recorded which). These receptors were obtained from a woman aged 45 to 65 in good health. Donor details come from another sample of the same person, matched by shared clones.

The V call is TRBV9, the J call TRBJ1-1; checking the TCRdb D call of TRBD1 is not possible without DNA. Germline V gives CDR1 SGDLS, CDR2 YYNGEE. This CDR3 comprises 15 residues. The CDR3: CASSVEYRVNTEAFF.

The chain is built from TRBV20-1 and TRBJ2-5; TCRdb's D gene call, TRBD2, goes unchecked for lack of DNA. Germline lookup yields CDR1 DFQATT and CDR2 SNEGSKA (reference sequence). This CDR3 comprises 15 residues. This CDR3 reads CSASRLAGGQETQYF.

CDR3 residues: CASSSGWMEYF. The chain carries TRBV7-9 and TRBJ2-7. This CDR3 region has 11 residues. The germline CDR1 and CDR2 sequences are SEHNR and FQNEAQ (reference sequence). The variable domain in full, completed from reference TRBV7-9 and TRBJ2-7, reads DTGVSQNPRHKITKRGQNVTFRCDPISEHNRLYWYRQTLGQGPEFLTYFQNEAQLEKSRLLSDRFSAERPKGSFSTLEIQRTEQGDSAMYLCASSSGWMEYFGPGTRLTVT.

V gene TRBV7-2 combines with J gene TRBJ1-4. In germline, CDR1 is SGHTA, CDR2 FQGNSA. The CDR3 extends over 15 amino acids. CDR3 protein: CASSLAGLANEKLFF.

The chain recombines TRBV12-3 or TRBV12-4 with TRBJ2-3; there is no DNA to check the TCRdb D call of TRBD1. CDR3 size: 15 residues. This CDR3 is CASSPRGKGTDTQYF.

The chain recombines TRBV6-5 with TRBJ2-5; checking the TCRdb D call of TRBD1 is not possible without DNA. There are 15 residues in the CDR3. Per germline, CDR1 MNHEY and CDR2 SVGAGI. The CDR3 region is CASSYSWGGAKTQYF.

This rearrangement joins TRBV11-2 to TRBJ2-1; TCRdb's D call, TRBD1, is unchecked because there is no DNA. In germline, CDR1 is SGHAT, CDR2 FQNNGV. CDR3 length: 15 residues. The CDR3 sequence: CASSKRRDGDNEQFF.

This chain connects TRBV9 to TRBJ1-1; as DNA is missing, the TRBD1 call by TCRdb cannot be tested. CDR3 size: 14 residues. Germline V CDR1 and CDR2: SGDLS, YYNGEE. CDR3 in amino acids: CASSVGGQGARSFF.